This T cell receptor (beta chain) was sequenced in a study of shared clonotypes between healthy human individuals. The overall study: The donor group consisted of a couple of women and three men, aged 18 to 49.

Spread over ten immunoSEQ deep assay plates, unsorted PBMC DNA underwent sequencing. Sequencing was performed with immunoSEQ multiplex PCR; in TCRdb, only in-frame clones are kept and a portion is missing. The sample carries nearly 500,000 clones, 76% recorded once. CDR1 is KGHSH and CDR2 is LQKENI in the germline V gene. This CDR3 spans 14 amino acids. V trimming: 3 bases; J trimming: 4 bases; junction bases outside the gene matches: 1. Adults of Caucasian background living in Nashville, Tennessee made up all donors. The TCR originated in a woman aged 40 to 55 in good health. Some clones in this sample may be carry-over from other donors' samples. Sequencing was carried out using PBMCs. This chain connects TRBV18 to TRBJ2-3; 10 nucleotides line up with TRBD1. This chain's CDR3 is CASSPDRGSDTQYF. CDR3 DNA: TGTGCCAGCTCACCGGACAGGGGGTCAGATACGCAGTATTTT.